The 26 T cell receptor beta chains presented below share a single source sample, sequenced in a study of T cell repertoires in cytomegalovirus infection (dated by TCRdb to the late 2010s). TCRdb records Illumina HiSeq 1500 as the sequencer. The public reads were quality trimmed at Q25 with fastp and then assembled into clones with MiXCR by TCRdb, keeping productive beta chains. Entries are consolidated by CDR3 protein sequence, retaining the most common genes and DNA. In all, the sample holds approximately 130,000 distinct CDR3 sequences, and more than 7% of those were seen once. About a tenth of the sample comes from the top ten. The source material was PBMCs. The receptors stem from a human donor in good health (CMV status not recorded). Some clones in this sample may be carry-over from other donors' samples.

This clonotype was seen many times. This chain uses TRBV10-3 with TRBJ2-1, with 12 bases fitting TRBD2. The J segment lost 5 bases and the V segment lost 4 bases, leaving 3 bases of the junction unmatched. Germline CDR1 reads ENHRY; CDR2 reads SYGVKD. The CDR3 is 15 residues long. The CDR3 DNA follows: TGTGCCATCAGTGGGTCTAGCGGGGGGGACAATGAGCAGTTCTTC. Translated: CAISGSSGGDNEQFF.

There are many counts of this clonotype. The chain is built from TRBV19 and TRBJ2-3; D possibly corresponds to TRBD2 (6 bases). The CDR3 length is 15 residues. The ends were cut back, 3 bases at V and 3 bases at J, with 13 bases in the middle. CDR1 and CDR2 (germline): LNHDA, SQIVND (reference sequence). CDR3 nucleotide sequence: TGTGCCAGTAGTATCCGGGGAGGTACAACAGATACGCAGTATTTT. Translating it yields CASSIRGGTTDTQYF.

This clonotype was counted at least ten times. The chain recombines TRBV7-2 with TRBJ1-5; D possibly corresponds to TRBD1 (5 bases). The CDR3 runs to 17 residues. The germline gives CDR1 SGHTA, CDR2 FQGNSA. V was shortened by 7 bases and J by 0 bases, with 19 bases between the two germline ends. In nucleotides, the CDR3 is TGTGCCAGCACCACGCACCCGGGGCCATATAGCAATCAGCCCCAGCATTTT. Its translation: CASTTHPGPYSNQPQHF.

There are many counts of this clonotype. The rearrangement joins TRBV7-2 to TRBJ1-2, with D possibly TRBD1 on 5 matching bases. Germline-derived CDR1 and CDR2 are SGHTA and FQGNSA. The CDR3 runs 14 residues. Trimming removed 2 bases at V and 8 bases at J, with 15 bases between. CDR3 amino acids: CASSLPRGKYGYTF. The CDR3 DNA sequence: TGTGCCAGCAGCTTACCAAGGGGAAAATACGGCTACACCTTC. The variable domain in full, completed from reference TRBV7-2 and TRBJ1-2, reads GAGVSQSPSNKVTEKGKDVELRCDPISGHTALYWYRQSLGQGLEFLIYFQGNSAPDKSGLPSDRFSAERTGGSVSTLTIQRTQQEDSAVYLCASSLPRGKYGYTFGSGTRLTVV.

This clonotype was seen repeatedly, ten times or more. This sequence joins TRBV6-5 and TRBJ1-1, with D perhaps matching TRBD1 (6 bases). The CDR3 is 14 amino acids. The V end lost 6 bases, the J end lost 1 base, and 12 bases lay between the germline ends. The V gene's germline CDR1 is MNHEY and CDR2 SVGAGI. CDR3 sequence (DNA): TGTGCCAGCAGGAAGACAGGCGCGAACACTGAAGCTTTCTTT. It is translated as CASRKTGANTEAFF.

This clonotype was counted only a few times. The rearrangement joins TRBV28 to TRBJ2-7; D is undetermined. This CDR3 has 13 residues. Trimming left V 5 bases short and J 2 bases short, with 10 bases between. The germline CDR1 and CDR2 sequences are MDHEN and SYDVKM. The CDR3, as DNA: TGTGCCAGCAGTATTAGTAATACCTACGAGCAGTACTTC. Its protein is CASSISNTYEQYF. The whole variable domain, remainder taken from reference TRBV28 and TRBJ2-7, is DVKVTQSSRYLVKRTGEKVFLECVQDMDHENMFWYRQDPGLGLRLIYFSYDVKMKEKGDIPEGYSVSREKKERFSLILESASTNQTSMYLCASSISNTYEQYFGPGTRLTVT.

This clonotype has ten or more counts. The V gene is TRBV25-1, the J gene TRBJ2-5, with D maybe TRBD1 (6 bases). Deletions cut 3 bases from V and 4 bases from J, with 15 bases between. The CDR3 runs 15 residues. Germline V gives CDR1 MGHDK, CDR2 SYGVNS. CDR3 DNA: TGTGCCAGCAGTGAGCTGGGGGCAGCCGGAGAGACCCAGTACTTC. Its protein product is CASSELGAAGETQYF.

This clonotype is medium-sized within its sample. V is TRBV7-2 and J is TRBJ2-3, with a tentative D call TRBD2 (6 bases). V lost 5 bases to trimming and J lost 2 bases, with 17 bases between them. Germline CDR1 SGHTA, CDR2 FQGNSA. There are 16 residues in the CDR3. The CDR3 nucleotides read TGTGCCAGCAGCCCCGAGTCCGGGGGACCCACAGATACGCAGTATTTT. It yields the protein CASSPESGGPTDTQYF.

This clonotype was counted only a few times. CDR3 DNA: TGTGCCACGGGACCTCTCTCGAAAGGCACAGATACGCAGTATTTT. Translation gives CATGPLSKGTDTQYF. The chain links TRBV15 to TRBJ2-3, with D tentatively TRBD1 or TRBD2 (5 bases each). Trimming removed 9 bases from V and 1 base from J, with 17 bases in between. Germline V gene lookup returns CDR1 LNHNV and CDR2 YYDKDF (reference sequence). CDR3 size: 15 residues.

A few counts support this clonotype. The chain is built from TRBV3-1 and TRBJ1-1; TRBD1 might be the D (5 bases). This CDR3 region has 16 residues. Germline loops: CDR1 LGHDT, CDR2 YNNKEL (reference sequence). The ends were cut back, 3 bases at V and 4 bases at J, with 18 bases in the middle. CDR3 amino acids: CASSQGVAGSSTEAFF. As DNA, the CDR3 is TGTGCCAGCAGCCAGGGTGTCGCAGGGTCGAGCACTGAAGCTTTCTTT.

This clonotype was detected many times. V and J are TRBV12-3 or TRBV12-4 and TRBJ1-1; D may be TRBD1 (5 bases). The CDR3 covers 18 residues. The germline V and J ends were trimmed by 5 bases and 0 bases, with 22 bases remaining between them. CDR3 amino acids: CASSPLDLQGWMNTEAFF. CDR3 bases: TGTGCCAGCAGTCCATTAGACTTGCAGGGATGGATGAACACTGAAGCTTTCTTT.

The table lists this clonotype with many counts. This chain joins TRBV12-3 or TRBV12-4 and TRBJ1-4; 8 positions agree with TRBD1. The CDR3 covers 14 residues. The V and J ends lost 9 bases and 7 bases, in that order; junction bases with no gene match: 10. CDR3 sequence reads: CASSIRGLSEKLFF. The CDR3 region has the DNA TGTGCCAGTTCGATCAGGGGGCTCAGTGAAAAACTGTTTTTT.

This clonotype was counted many times. V gene TRBV6-5 combines with J gene TRBJ2-7; a possible D gene is TRBD2 (5 bases). Trimming removed 7 bases at V and 4 bases at J, with 11 bases between. Germline V gives CDR1 MNHEY, CDR2 SVGAGI. The CDR3 sequence is 12 residues long. CDR3 bases: TGTGCCAGCACCGGTTCGGGGTACGAGCAGTACTTC. This gives the protein CASTGSGYEQYF.

This clonotype was found a few times. The chain links TRBV29-1 to TRBJ1-2, with TRBD1 identical over 7 bases. The germline V gene encodes CDR1 SQVTM and CDR2 ANQGSEA. The CDR3 is 11 residues long. The V segment lost 4 bases and the J segment 8 bases; nucleotides outside the gene matches: 4. CDR3: CSVVAGGGYTF. As DNA, the CDR3 is TGCAGCGTTGTGGCAGGGGGGGGCTACACCTTC.

This clonotype was seen at least ten times. The rearrangement joins TRBV25-1 to TRBJ2-7; D is possibly TRBD1 (6 bases). Germline V gene data show CDR1 as MGHDK and CDR2 as SYGVNS. The CDR3 is 14 residues long. V lost 1 base to trimming and J lost 3 bases, with 10 bases between them. This CDR3 is CASSESGANYEQYF. DNA of the CDR3: TGTGCCAGCAGTGAATCAGGGGCCAACTACGAGCAGTACTTC.

This clonotype was seen repeatedly, ten times or more. This rearrangement joins TRBV7-2 to TRBJ1-3; weak D call: TRBD1 (6 bases). Germline values: CDR1 SGHTA, CDR2 FQGNSA. V was cut by 1 base and J by 3 bases, with 13 bases left in between. The CDR3 has 16 amino acids. CDR3 amino acids: CASSLGRRGGGNTIYF. DNA for the CDR3: TGTGCCAGCAGCTTAGGTCGCAGGGGAGGTGGAAACACCATATATTTT.

At least ten counts were recorded for this clonotype. This chain uses TRBV6-6 with TRBJ1-1, with D possibly matching TRBD1 (5 bases). CDR3 length equals 14 residues. V shed 7 bases and J shed 0 bases, with 12 bases lying between them. From germline, CDR1 is MNHNY and CDR2 SVGAGI (reference sequence). The CDR3 region has the DNA TGTGCCAGCATCCTAGACAGATTGAACACTGAAGCTTTCTTT. Its protein is CASILDRLNTEAFF.

This clonotype was seen many times. The V gene is TRBV15, the J gene TRBJ2-2; D unclear. Germline CDR1 reads LNHNV; CDR2 reads YYDKDF (reference sequence). V shed 0 bases and J shed 4 bases, with 6 bases lying between them. This CDR3 spans 14 amino acids. Written as DNA, the CDR3 is TGTGCCACCAGCAGAGATTCCCGCACCGGGGAGCTGTTTTTT. Translated, it gives CATSRDSRTGELFF. Looking up the rest from reference TRBV15 and TRBJ2-2 gives the full variable domain: DAMVIQNPRYQVTQFGKPVTLSCSQTLNHNVMYWYQQKSSQAPKLLFHYYDKDFNNEADTPDNFQSRRPNTSFCFLDIRSPGLGDTAMYLCATSRDSRTGELFFGEGSRLTVL.

The table lists this clonotype with many counts. The chain employs TRBV14 and TRBJ2-1, with a weak D call TRBD1 (5 bases). V shed 3 bases and J shed 2 bases, with 20 bases lying between them. Germline V gives CDR1 SGHDN, CDR2 FVKESK. The CDR3 extends over 18 amino acids. DNA for the CDR3: TGTGCCAGCAGCCACTCCATATATGGGGCGCTTCCCTACAATGAGCAGTTCTTC. Its protein is CASSHSIYGALPYNEQFF. Filled out from reference TRBV14 and TRBJ2-1, the complete variable domain reads EAGVTQFPSHSVIEKGQTVTLRCDPISGHDNLYWYRRVMGKEIKFLLHFVKESKQDESGMPNNRFLAERTGGTYSTLKVQPAELEDSGVYFCASSHSIYGALPYNEQFFGPGTRLTVL.

This clonotype was detected only a few times. The rearrangement links TRBV14 to TRBJ2-1; 12 nucleotides match TRBD2. CDR1 and CDR2 from the germline V gene are SGHDN and FVKESK. Trimming removed 2 bases from V and 3 bases from J; junction bases left unmatched: 2. The CDR3 covers 16 residues. The CDR3 sequence: CASSQRTSGVYNEQFF. The CDR3 DNA reads as TGTGCCAGCAGCCAACGGACTAGCGGGGTCTACAATGAGCAGTTCTTC. Supplemented by reference TRBV14 and TRBJ2-1, the full variable domain reads EAGVTQFPSHSVIEKGQTVTLRCDPISGHDNLYWYRRVMGKEIKFLLHFVKESKQDESGMPNNRFLAERTGGTYSTLKVQPAELEDSGVYFCASSQRTSGVYNEQFFGPGTRLTVL.

This clonotype was picked up many times. The chain carries TRBV28 and TRBJ1-2; D gene ambiguous. The CDR3 loop spans 15 amino acids. Germline V lookup: CDR1 MDHEN, CDR2 SYDVKM. The V and J ends lost 5 bases and 2 bases respectively, with 15 bases between them. The CDR3 reads CASSLPLLTNYGYTF. The DNA of the CDR3 is TGTGCCAGCAGTCTACCGTTACTAACAAACTATGGCTACACCTTC.

This clonotype was observed many times. The V gene is TRBV6-2 or TRBV6-3, the J gene TRBJ2-7; 11 positions match TRBD2. Germline lookup yields CDR1 MNHEY and CDR2 SVGEGT. The CDR3 extends over 16 amino acids. J gave up 3 bases and V 6 bases, and 10 bases lay outside the gene matches. The CDR3 sequence: CASRPVTTSGIYEQYF. Written as DNA, the CDR3 is TGTGCCAGCAGACCTGTGACGACTAGCGGGATCTACGAGCAGTACTTC.

V and J are TRBV25-1 and TRBJ1-6; D uncertain. The V end lost 6 bases, the J end lost 13 bases, and 16 bases lay between the germline ends. Germline V gene data show CDR1 as MGHDK and CDR2 as SYGVNS. The CDR3 is made up of 13 amino acids. Here the CDR3 reads CASSPSGPWPLHF. CDR3 coding DNA: TGTGCCAGCAGCCCGTCCGGGCCTTGGCCCCTCCACTTT. The whole variable domain, filled in from reference TRBV25-1 and TRBJ1-6, reads EADIYQTPRYLVIGTGKKITLECSQTMGHDKMYWYQQDPGMELHLIHYSYGVNSTEKGDLSSESTVSRIRTEHFPLTLESARPSHTSQYLCASSPSGPWPLHFGNGTRLTVT.

This clonotype was picked up many times. The CDR3 DNA is TGTGCCAGTAGAGAATTACAGGGAACTAATCAGCCCCAGCATTTT. Protein sequence: CASRELQGTNQPQHF. The J gene is TRBJ1-5, the V gene TRBV19; D perhaps matches TRBD1 (6 bases). The CDR3 covers 15 residues. Germline CDR1 LNHDA, CDR2 SQIVND (reference sequence). Trimming removed 6 bases at V and 4 bases at J, with 16 bases between.

There are many counts of this clonotype. J is TRBJ1-1 and V is TRBV6-1, with D tentatively TRBD1 (5 bases). CDR3 length: 12 residues. The V end was cut by 6 bases, the J end by 11 bases, with 16 bases between. Per germline, CDR1 MNHNS and CDR2 SASEGT. The DNA for the CDR3 is TGTGCCAGCAGCCAGGCCTCCAGGGACGCTTTCTTT. Amino acids: CASSQASRDAFF.

This clonotype came up a few times. The chain couples TRBV2 to TRBJ1-1, with D perhaps TRBD1 (6 bases). V was trimmed by 6 bases and J by 5 bases, leaving 13 bases between them. The CDR3 loop spans 13 amino acids. The V gene's germline CDR1 is SNHLY and CDR2 FYNNEI. The CDR3 protein is CASSMDSVTEAFF. As DNA, the CDR3 is TGTGCCAGCAGCATGGACAGTGTGACTGAAGCTTTCTTT.